These 25 T cell receptor beta chains came from one sample sequenced in a study of early T cells in non-severe SARS-CoV-2 infection. From the 5' RACE reads, TCRdb called clonotypes with MiXCR, one entry per CDR3 protein. The sample includes tens of thousands of distinct CDR3 sequences, approximately 11% of them seen just once. The sequenced material came from whole blood. These receptors originate from an adult who was a healthcare worker with PCR-confirmed SARS-CoV-2 infection or an uninfected control (not recorded which).

This clonotype was picked up a small number of times. V gene TRBV7-6 combines with J gene TRBJ2-7; D is perhaps TRBD1 or TRBD2 (6 bases each). From germline, CDR1 is SGHVS and CDR2 FNYEAQ. V was cut by 1 base and J by 4 bases, with 20 bases left in between. The CDR3 is made up of 17 amino acids. The CDR3 sequence is CASSLVAEGGARYEQYF. CDR3 nucleotides: TGTGCCAGCAGCTTAGTTGCGGAGGGGGGCGCCCGGTACGAGCAGTACTTC.

This clonotype was seen at least ten times. This sequence joins TRBV10-3 and TRBJ2-2; D gene uncertain. This CDR3 region has 11 residues. V shed 8 bases and J shed 4 bases, with 5 bases lying between them. Germline CDR1 and CDR2: ENHRY and SYGVKD. For the CDR3, the DNA is TGTGCCATCGCGGCCACCGGGGAGCTGTTTTTT. It codes for CAIAATGELFF.

This chain uses TRBV9 with TRBJ2-7, with D tentatively TRBD2 (5 bases). The CDR3 is 13 residues long. V dropped 2 bases and J dropped 6 bases, with 12 bases sitting between them. Germline V gene sequence: CDR1 SGDLS, CDR2 YYNGEE. The CDR3 spells CASSVGVQGEQYF. CDR3 sequence (DNA): TGTGCCAGCAGCGTGGGAGTACAAGGCGAGCAGTACTTC.

This clonotype turned up a few times. The chain has TRBV18 and TRBJ2-1; perhaps TRBD1 as D (5 bases). Deletions cut 5 bases from V and 4 bases from J, with 12 bases between. Per the germline V gene, CDR1 is KGHSH and CDR2 is LQKENI. The CDR3 is 14 amino acids. The DNA for the CDR3 is TGTGCCAGCTCAAGCCGGCAGGGTTACAATGAGCAGTTCTTC. This codes for CASSSRQGYNEQFF. Using reference TRBV18 and TRBJ2-1 for the parts outside the CDR3, the full variable domain is NAGVMQNPRHLVRRRGQEARLRCSPMKGHSHVYWYRQLPEEGLKFMVYLQKENIIDESGMPKERFSAEFPKEGPSILRIQQVVRGDSAAYFCASSSRQGYNEQFFGPGTRLTVL.

This chain joins TRBV12-3 or TRBV12-4 and TRBJ2-2; D is ambiguous. Deletions cut 6 bases from V and 0 bases from J, with 8 bases between. The CDR3 consists of 14 residues. The CDR3 region has the DNA TGTGCCAGCAGCTTCGTGGCGAACACCGGGGAGCTGTTTTTT. This sequence encodes CASSFVANTGELFF.

This clonotype was found a few times. This chain links TRBV16 with TRBJ2-5, with D possibly TRBD2 on 6 matching bases. Trimming took off 2 bases at V and 3 bases at J, with 10 bases between the two ends. This CDR3 is 14 amino acids long. Germline loops: CDR1 KGHSY, CDR2 FQNENV. The CDR3 sequence: CASSQIGGKETQYF. In DNA form, the CDR3 reads TGTGCCAGCAGCCAAATCGGCGGGAAAGAGACCCAGTACTTC.

The table lists this clonotype with a few counts. V and J are TRBV4-3 and TRBJ2-2, with a tentative D call TRBD1 (6 bases). The ends were cut back, 4 bases at V and 4 bases at J, with 10 bases in the middle. CDR1 and CDR2 from the germline V gene are LGHNA and YSLEER. The CDR3 length is 14 residues. The CDR3 is CASSRDTSTGELFF. CDR3 coding DNA: TGCGCCAGCAGCCGGGACACCTCCACCGGGGAGCTGTTTTTT.

This clonotype was counted a few times. The chain has TRBV12-3 or TRBV12-4 and TRBJ1-5; D not certain. The CDR3 has 11 residues. V was trimmed by 5 bases and J by 9 bases, leaving 8 bases between them. The CDR3 coding sequence is TGTGCCAGCAGTCCGGGTGGGCCCCAGCATTTT. Its translation: CASSPGGPQHF.

This clonotype was detected only a few times. The rearrangement joins TRBV6-2 or TRBV6-3 to TRBJ2-2; the match to TRBD2 covers 10 bases. CDR3 length: 15 residues. Germline CDR1 MNHEY, CDR2 SVGEGT. Trimming removed 6 bases from V and 7 bases from J; junction bases left unmatched: 8. This CDR3 reads CASRTGTSVVGELFF. The CDR3, as DNA: TGTGCCAGCAGGACCGGGACTAGCGTGGTCGGGGAGCTGTTTTTT.

In its sample, this clonotype was seen a few times. The chain combines TRBV18 with TRBJ2-2, with D perhaps TRBD1 or TRBD2 (5 bases each). V lost 2 bases, J lost 10 bases, and 14 bases lay in between. CDR1 is KGHSH, CDR2 LQKENI, per germline. The CDR3 is 14 amino acids. The DNA of the CDR3 is TGTGCCAGCTCACCATTAGGTGGGACCCTGGAGCTGTTTTTT. Protein product: CASSPLGGTLELFF. Filled out from reference TRBV18 and TRBJ2-2, the complete variable domain reads NAGVMQNPRHLVRRRGQEARLRCSPMKGHSHVYWYRQLPEEGLKFMVYLQKENIIDESGMPKERFSAEFPKEGPSILRIQQVVRGDSAAYFCASSPLGGTLELFFGEGSRLTVL.

This clonotype occurred many times. The chain links TRBV28 to TRBJ2-1, with 14 bases matching TRBD2. The junction had 14 bases not matched to a gene; V was cut back by 8 bases and J by 5 bases. In germline, CDR1 is MDHEN, CDR2 SYDVKM. CDR3 length: 18 amino acids. CDR3 residues: CASGLRLAGGPGDNEQFF. The DNA of the CDR3 is TGTGCCAGCGGATTGAGACTAGCGGGAGGGCCGGGAGACAATGAGCAGTTCTTC.

The sample holds a few counts of this clonotype. The chain recombines TRBV4-1 with TRBJ1-5; D uncertain. CDR3 length: 14 amino acids. The V gene's germline CDR1 is MGHRA and CDR2 YSYEKL. V lost 0 bases and J lost 2, with 5 bases in between. The CDR3 nucleotides read TGCGCCAGCAGCCAAGATTTCGGCAATCAGCCCCAGCATTTT. This codes for CASSQDFGNQPQHF.

This clonotype was counted many times. This chain links TRBV5-6 with TRBJ2-1; 9 bases align to TRBD1. CDR3 length equals 15 residues. Unmatched junction bases numbered 9, after V lost 3 bases and J lost 8 bases. Per germline, CDR1 SGHDT and CDR2 YYEEEE. CDR3 region: CASSSLGQGFDEQFF. CDR3 DNA sequence: TGTGCCAGCAGCTCGCTCGGACAGGGGTTCGATGAGCAGTTCTTC.

This clonotype showed up just a few times. The J gene is TRBJ2-7, the V gene TRBV5-1; D gene uncertain. V dropped 0 bases and J dropped 7 bases, with 8 bases sitting between them. The CDR3 consists of 12 residues. Per germline, CDR1 SGHRS and CDR2 YFSETQ. CDR3 residues: CASSLESREQYF. CDR3 DNA sequence: TGCGCCAGCAGCTTGGAGTCGCGGGAGCAGTACTTC.

This clonotype was counted at least ten times. V usage is TRBV7-9 and J usage is TRBJ2-4, with D perhaps TRBD2 (6 bases). V shed 5 bases and J shed 2 bases, with 13 bases lying between them. This CDR3 spans 15 amino acids. Germline values: CDR1 SEHNR, CDR2 FQNEAQ (reference sequence). CDR3 nucleotide sequence: TGTGCCAGCAGCCCCGGGAGTGTGACCAAAAACATTCAGTACTTC. This sequence encodes CASSPGSVTKNIQYF.

The rearrangement links TRBV21-1 to TRBJ1-6; TRBD1, as called in the table, went unchecked against the DNA. TRBV21-1 corresponds to a pseudogene. The CDR3 runs 19 residues. The CDR3 region is CASTPAAGPDSSYNSPLHF. Written as DNA, the CDR3 is TGTGCCAGCACTCCGGCGGCGGGACCTGACAGCTCCTATAATTCACCCCTCCACTTT.

This clonotype came up many times. The V gene is TRBV7-9, the J gene TRBJ1-6; possible D gene TRBD1, 6 bases. Between the trimmed V and J ends, which lost 5 bases and 10 bases, there was a span of 21 bases. The CDR3 length is 16 residues. The V gene's germline CDR1 is SEHNR and CDR2 FQNEAQ (reference sequence). The CDR3 DNA sequence: TGTGCCAGCAGCGAAACGACGACAGGAGGACAATCACCCCTCCACTTT. Amino acids: CASSETTTGGQSPLHF.

The CDR3, as DNA: TGTGCCAGCAGTGAGGCAGGGAGCTACAATGAGCAGTTCTTC. Translation: CASSEAGSYNEQFF. The V gene is TRBV2, the J gene TRBJ2-1; either TRBD1 or TRBD2 may fit D (5 bases each). This CDR3 has 14 amino acids. Deletions cut 3 bases from V and 3 bases from J, with 9 bases between. Germline V gives CDR1 SNHLY, CDR2 FYNNEI. Variable domain in full (rest from reference TRBV2 and TRBJ2-1): EPEVTQTPSHQVTQMGQEVILRCVPISNHLYFYWYRQILGQKVEFLVSFYNNEISEKSEIFDDQFSVERPDGSNFTLKIRSTKLEDSAMYFCASSEAGSYNEQFFGPGTRLTVL.

This clonotype appeared many times. J is TRBJ2-2 and V is TRBV6-4; D not certain. This CDR3 spans 14 amino acids. Germline loops: CDR1 MRHNA, CDR2 SNTAGT. Trimming removed 0 bases at V and 0 bases at J, with 2 bases between. The chain's CDR3 is CASSDSTNTGELFF. Written as DNA, the CDR3 is TGTGCCAGCAGTGACTCTACGAACACCGGGGAGCTGTTTTTT.

The V and J genes are TRBV20-1 and TRBJ2-7, with D unclear. V lost 3 bases to trimming and J lost 2 bases, with 2 bases between them. The CDR3 has 10 residues. In germline, CDR1 is DFQATT, CDR2 SNEGSKA (reference sequence). CDR3: CSASPYEQYF. In DNA, the CDR3 is TGCAGTGCTAGCCCCTACGAGCAGTACTTC.

The J gene is TRBJ2-4, the V gene TRBV5-1, with D perhaps TRBD2 (5 bases). Trimming pared 0 bases from V and 0 bases from J, leaving 16 bases between. Per the germline V gene, CDR1 is SGHRS and CDR2 is YFSETQ. The CDR3 consists of 18 residues. For the CDR3, the DNA is TGCGCCAGCAGCTTGGGGACTTTCCCCTCCCTAGCCAAAAACATTCAGTACTTC. It yields the protein CASSLGTFPSLAKNIQYF.

This clonotype has a handful of counts. The rearrangement links TRBV5-5 to TRBJ2-7; possible D gene TRBD2, 5 bases. The CDR3 consists of 15 residues. Germline V gene lookup returns CDR1 SGHKS and CDR2 YYEKEE (reference sequence). V dropped 2 bases and J dropped 5 bases, with 17 bases sitting between them. CDR3 protein: CASSLESGPTHEQYF. The CDR3 nucleotides are TGTGCCAGCAGCTTAGAAAGCGGACCCACCCACGAGCAGTACTTC.

This clonotype was found a few times. The gene calls are TRBV9 and TRBJ2-3, with D perhaps matching TRBD1 (6 bases). This CDR3 contains 15 residues. Germline V gene data show CDR1 as SGDLS and CDR2 as YYNGEE. V was cut by 0 bases and J by 1 base, with 9 bases left in between. The CDR3 reads CASSVVPGGTDTQYF. The CDR3 DNA is TGTGCCAGCAGCGTAGTCCCAGGGGGCACAGATACGCAGTATTTT.

This clonotype was observed a handful of times. This rearrangement joins TRBV29-1 to TRBJ2-6, with 8 bases fitting TRBD1. The V and J ends lost 5 bases and 0 bases, in that order; junction bases with no gene match: 6. Per germline, CDR1 SQVTM and CDR2 ANQGSEA. This CDR3 comprises 16 residues. The DNA of the CDR3 is TGCAGCGTTTCGACAGGGGCGGTCTCTGGGGCCAACGTCCTGACTTTC. Translation: CSVSTGAVSGANVLTF.

V gene TRBV5-1 combines with J gene TRBJ2-7, with TRBD2 matching 15 bases. Unmatched junction bases numbered 10, after V lost 4 bases and J lost 5 bases. This CDR3 has 17 amino acids. Looked up from germline, CDR1 is SGHRS and CDR2 is YFSETQ. CDR3 nucleotide sequence: TGCGCCAGCAGCCCCGGACTAGCGGGAGGGCTAAGGGACGAGCAGTACTTC. Protein sequence: CASSPGLAGGLRDEQYF.